These 29 T cell receptor beta chains share one sample of origin, sequenced in a study of blood T cell repertoires in COVID-19. Only in-frame clones appear in the TCRdb table, and some are missing; sequencing was by immunoSEQ multiplex PCR. Seen here are fewer than 150,000 clones, about 88% observed once, and the top ten hold 8% to 9%. The sample comprised peripheral blood. The receptor source for this set is a woman aged 65 to 85 who had recovered from COVID-19.

The genes are TRBV5-1 and TRBJ2-3; 9 bases fit TRBD2. Germline CDR1 is SGHRS and CDR2 is YFSETQ. Germline trimming cut 2 bases from V and 5 bases from J; bases unmatched to any gene: 6. The CDR3 covers 15 residues. The DNA of the CDR3 is TGCGCCAGCAGCTTAGCGGGAGGCGACGGAGATACGCAGTATTTT. As protein: CASSLAGGDGDTQYF.

V usage is TRBV7-3 and J usage is TRBJ2-3; D is possibly TRBD2 (6 bases). V lost 5 bases and J 1 base, leaving 16 bases between the germline ends. Germline lookup yields CDR1 SGHTA and CDR2 FQGTGA. This CDR3 spans 16 amino acids. The CDR3, as DNA: TGTGCCAGCAGCCTATTTGGGGGACTCGGCACAGATACGCAGTATTTT. Translation: CASSLFGGLGTDTQYF.

This sequence joins TRBV7-2 and TRBJ1-3; D remains ambiguous. This CDR3 contains 15 residues. Trimming cost V 5 bases and J 0 bases, with 11 bases left between them. The V gene's germline CDR1 is SGHTA and CDR2 FQGNSA. DNA of the CDR3: TGTGCCAGCAGCCCCCAGTGGGCCTCTGGAAACACCATATATTTT. Its protein is CASSPQWASGNTIYF.

V and J are TRBV6-2 or TRBV6-3 and TRBJ2-7; 12 bases are shared with TRBD2. After removal of 5 bases from V and 4 bases from J, the junction contained 18 bases not matched to a gene. CDR1 and CDR2 (germline): MNHEY, SVGEGT. This CDR3 contains 19 residues. The CDR3 DNA sequence: TGTGCCAGCAGTGGCGGACGGAGCTGGACTAGCGGGACTGGTTACGAGCAGTACTTC. This encodes CASSGGRSWTSGTGYEQYF.

The V call is TRBV6-5, the J call TRBJ2-1; D possibly corresponds to TRBD1 (6 bases). This CDR3 has 15 residues. Germline lookup yields CDR1 MNHEY and CDR2 SVGAGI. V was pared by 6 bases and J by 5 bases, with 17 bases between. The chain's CDR3 is CASRHYRELNNEQFF. Written as DNA, the CDR3 is TGTGCCAGCAGACACTACAGGGAATTAAACAATGAGCAGTTCTTC.

The chain employs TRBV15 and TRBJ1-2; weak D call: TRBD1 (6 bases). CDR1 LNHNV and CDR2 YYDKDF come from the germline V gene (reference sequence). Trimming took 4 bases from V and 5 from J, leaving 17 bases between them. This CDR3 comprises 15 residues. Here the CDR3 reads CATSKQGGGFYGYTF. CDR3 nucleotide sequence: TGTGCCACCAGCAAGCAGGGAGGGGGTTTTTATGGCTACACCTTC.

V and J are TRBV6-5 and TRBJ1-2; possible D gene TRBD1, 5 bases. The germline CDR1 and CDR2 sequences are MNHEY and SVGAGI. V lost 6 bases, J lost 8 bases, and 22 bases lay in between. The CDR3 is made up of 15 amino acids. CDR3 region: CASSLGEGRGKGYTF. Here the CDR3 DNA reads TGTGCCAGCAGCCTAGGGGAGGGGCGCGGCAAAGGCTACACCTTC.

The gene calls are TRBV30 and TRBJ1-3, with 8 bases lining up with TRBD1. This CDR3 is 14 amino acids long. The trim removed 5 bases at V and 4 bases at J, leaving 7 bases unmatched. CDR1 and CDR2 (germline): GTSNPN, SVGIG (reference sequence). For the CDR3, the DNA is TGTGCCTGGGGTCAGGGGGCCCGGGGAAACACCATATATTTT. Protein sequence: CAWGQGARGNTIYF.

The chain has TRBV3-1 (or the pseudogene TRBV3-2) and TRBJ2-3; D perhaps matches TRBD2 (6 bases). The ends were cut back, 5 bases at V and 1 base at J, with 19 bases in the middle. The CDR3 contains 17 residues. Germline-derived CDR1 and CDR2 are LGHDT and YNNKEL (reference sequence). The CDR3 nucleotides read TGTGCCAGCAGCGACCATGAACGGGAGTTCTGCACAGATACGCAGTATTTT. Translating it yields CASSDHEREFCTDTQYF.

The rearrangement links TRBV5-5 to TRBJ1-3; maybe TRBD1 (5 bases). Trimming stripped 3 bases from V and 4 bases from J, with 11 bases between. The CDR3 loop spans 14 amino acids. Germline V gene data show CDR1 as SGHKS and CDR2 as YYEKEE (reference sequence). The CDR3 here is CASSSQGLGNTIYF. CDR3 in DNA: TGTGCCAGCAGCTCCCAGGGTCTCGGAAACACCATATATTTT.

The chain uses TRBV5-1 and TRBJ2-5; D gene uncertain. Germline-derived CDR1 and CDR2 are SGHRS and YFSETQ. V lost 1 base and J 5 bases, leaving 15 bases between the germline ends. The CDR3 extends over 15 amino acids. The CDR3, as DNA: TGCGCCAGCAGCTTGCTCTTTTCGGGTGGGGAGACCCAGTACTTC. Translating it yields CASSLLFSGGETQYF.

V is TRBV7-2 and J is TRBJ2-3; the match to TRBD1 covers 7 bases. The CDR3 consists of 15 residues. Germline V gene data show CDR1 as SGHTA and CDR2 as FQGNSA. J gave up 5 bases and V 5 bases, and 10 bases lay outside the gene matches. The CDR3 DNA sequence: TGTGCCAGCAGCCTCACGGGGCAGGGGGTAGATACGCAGTATTTT. Translated, it gives CASSLTGQGVDTQYF.

The chain is built from TRBV9 and TRBJ2-1; 9 bases align to TRBD2. CDR3 length equals 15 residues. Germline V gives CDR1 SGDLS, CDR2 YYNGEE. The trim removed 4 bases at V and 2 bases at J, leaving 4 bases unmatched. The CDR3 DNA reads as TGTGCCAGCAGCCCCGCTAGCGGGACCTACAATGAGCAGTTCTTC. Its protein product is CASSPASGTYNEQFF. Combining the CDR3 with reference TRBV9 and TRBJ2-1 gives the whole variable domain DSGVTQTPKHLITATGQRVTLRCSPRSGDLSVYWYQQSLDQGLQFLIQYYNGEERAKGNILERFSAQQFPDLHSELNLSSLELGDSALYFCASSPASGTYNEQFFGPGTRLTVL.

This sequence joins TRBV5-1 and TRBJ2-3, with 7 nucleotides matching TRBD2. Germline CDR1 is SGHRS and CDR2 is YFSETQ. The CDR3 consists of 14 residues. Trimming at V came to 3 bases and at J to 2 bases, leaving 3 bases not matched to a gene. CDR3 nucleotides: TGCGCCAGCAGCTGGGAGGGCCTCACAGATACGCAGTATTTT. Protein: CASSWEGLTDTQYF.

The chain carries TRBV6-2 or TRBV6-3 and TRBJ1-3; possible D gene TRBD1, 5 bases. Germline CDR1 and CDR2: MNHEY and SVGEGT. The CDR3 length is 14 residues. V was cut by 4 bases and J by 7 bases, with 14 bases left in between. The CDR3 sequence is CASSSILGPNTIYF. DNA of the CDR3: TGTGCCAGCAGTTCCATCCTGGGGCCGAACACCATATATTTT.

The rearrangement uses TRBV20-1 and TRBJ2-1; TRBD2 might be the D (5 bases). CDR3 length equals 11 residues. V was cut by 5 bases and J by 7 bases, with 9 bases left in between. The V gene's germline CDR1 is DFQATT and CDR2 SNEGSKA (reference sequence). In DNA, the CDR3 is TGCAGTGCTTGGAGGCGGAATGAGCAGTTCTTC. Its translation is CSAWRRNEQFF.

V usage is TRBV28 and J usage is TRBJ1-4; a possible D gene is TRBD1 (5 bases). The length of the CDR3 is 16 residues. Germline CDR1 MDHEN, CDR2 SYDVKM. The germline V and J ends were trimmed by 6 bases and 6 bases, with 20 bases remaining between them. The CDR3 protein is CASRSLRGSKYEKLFF. The CDR3 coding sequence is TGTGCCAGCAGGTCCCTTCGGGGGTCCAAGTATGAAAAACTGTTTTTT.

The chain has TRBV4-3 and TRBJ1-2, with D possibly TRBD1 on 5 matching bases. Germline loops: CDR1 LGHNA, CDR2 YSLEER. The germline V and J ends were trimmed by 1 base and 7 bases, with 10 bases remaining between them. The CDR3 runs to 13 residues. CDR3 region: CASSQVEGFGYTF. CDR3 nucleotides: TGCGCCAGCAGCCAAGTGGAGGGGTTTGGCTACACCTTC.

This clone was detected once. V gene TRBV4-1 combines with J gene TRBJ2-5; 9 nucleotides line up with TRBD2. With V trimmed by 5 bases and J by 1 base, 14 bases remained unmatched. This CDR3 is built from 18 residues. CDR1 is MGHRA, CDR2 YSYEKL, per germline. This CDR3 is CASSKRLAGEPFQETQYF. In DNA form, the CDR3 reads TGCGCCAGCAGCAAAAGATTAGCGGGGGAGCCATTCCAAGAGACCCAGTACTTC.

This clone was seen just once. The chain recombines TRBV12-3 or TRBV12-4 with TRBJ1-2, with a weak D call TRBD1 (5 bases). V was cut by 8 bases and J by 8 bases, with 12 bases left in between. The CDR3 is 11 residues long. The CDR3 nucleotides read TGTGCCAGCTGGGGGGGTTGGGGCTACACCTTC. Encoded protein: CASWGGWGYTF.

The CDR3 DNA is TGTGCCAGCACCTCGGGGACAGCCTATGGCTACACCTTC. Translating it yields CASTSGTAYGYTF. The rearrangement joins TRBV28 to TRBJ1-2; 7 bases are a match to TRBD1. CDR3 length: 13 amino acids. Germline CDR1 and CDR2: MDHEN and SYDVKM. With V trimmed by 7 bases and J by 4 bases, 6 bases remained unmatched.

About this clone itself: At one end, the junction sequence differs from germline, possibly due to a read error. The chain couples TRBV6-6 to TRBJ2-1; D ambiguous. Germline V gives CDR1 MNHNY, CDR2 SVGAGI (reference sequence). The CDR3 spans 13 residues. This CDR3 is CASSYTPGSAWVF. The CDR3 coding sequence is TGTGCCAGCAGTTATACACCCGGGTCAGCATGGGTCTTC.

V usage is TRBV18 and J usage is TRBJ2-2; TRBD1 agrees at 8 bases. V was clipped by 2 bases and J by 1 base; unmatched bases: 15. Germline V gene data show CDR1 as KGHSH and CDR2 as LQKENI. The CDR3 runs to 20 residues. CDR3 loop: CASSPRRIGQGPQNTGELFF. The CDR3 nucleotides read TGTGCCAGCTCACCAAGGAGGATCGGACAGGGCCCGCAGAACACCGGGGAGCTGTTTTTT.

This clone was detected once. This rearrangement joins TRBV6-5 to TRBJ1-2; D perhaps matches TRBD1 (6 bases). Germline lookup yields CDR1 MNHEY and CDR2 SVGAGI. V shed 0 bases and J shed 2 bases, with 10 bases lying between them. The CDR3 is 15 amino acids. The DNA of the CDR3 is TGTGCCAGCAGTTACTCGAGGGGGGGGAACTATGGCTACACCTTC. Translating it yields CASSYSRGGNYGYTF.

The V gene is TRBV6-2 or TRBV6-3, the J gene TRBJ1-4; D gene unclear. The CDR3 consists of 14 residues. Trimming cost V 2 bases and J 5 bases, with 9 bases left between them. CDR1 is MNHEY, CDR2 SVGEGT, per germline. The DNA of the CDR3 is TGTGCCAGCAGTTACCGCGTCTCCAATGAAAAACTGTTTTTT. The encoded protein is CASSYRVSNEKLFF.

This rearrangement joins TRBV6-2 or TRBV6-3 to TRBJ2-1, with D possibly matching TRBD2 (7 bases). Trimming removed 6 bases from V and 8 bases from J, with 20 bases in between. The CDR3 runs to 15 residues. In germline, CDR1 is MNHEY, CDR2 SVGEGT. CDR3 nucleotides: TGTGCCAGCAGCCGCTCTAGGGGGAGGGTAGATGAGCAGTTCTTC. It encodes CASSRSRGRVDEQFF.

J is TRBJ1-1 and V is TRBV20-1; D is ambiguous. Germline CDR1 and CDR2: DFQATT and SNEGSKA (reference sequence). The CDR3 totals 11 residues. V lost 1 base to trimming and J lost 10 bases, with 10 bases between them. CDR3 region: CSARGPRGAFF. CDR3 DNA: TGCAGTGCTAGAGGGCCCCGGGGAGCTTTCTTT.

The genes are TRBV11-3 and TRBJ2-2; 8 nucleotides line up with TRBD1. J gave up 4 bases and V 6 bases, and 7 bases lay outside the gene matches. This CDR3 comprises 15 residues. Germline CDR1 SGHNT, CDR2 YENEEA. For the CDR3, the DNA is TGTGCCAGCAGTCGTCAGGGGGCGACCACCGGGGAGCTGTTTTTT. Translation gives CASSRQGATTGELFF. Supplemented by reference TRBV11-3 and TRBJ2-2, the full variable domain reads EAGVVQSPRYKIIEKKQPVAFWCNPISGHNTLYWYLQNLGQGPELLIRYENEEAVDDSQLPKDRFSAERLKGVDSTLKIQPAELGDSAVYLCASSRQGATTGELFFGEGSRLTVL.

The chain combines TRBV5-1 with TRBJ2-3; D is perhaps TRBD2 (6 bases). Germline lookup yields CDR1 SGHRS and CDR2 YFSETQ. The CDR3 is 16 amino acids. V shed 5 bases and J shed 4 bases, with 20 bases lying between them. CDR3 DNA sequence: TGCGCCAGCAGTCATGAGGTAGTAGGGAGGCCAGATACGCAGTATTTT. This encodes CASSHEVVGRPDTQYF.